A selection of T cell receptor beta chains follows, all from one sample in a study of post-analysis software for immune sequencing data. One entry per CDR3 protein results from TCRdb running MiXCR on the PCR reads. Of about 560,000 distinct CDR3 sequences listed, 44% are singletons. The sample taken for sequencing was blood. These receptors were taken from a girl between 5 and 17 years old with multiple sclerosis. Both conserved end residues are trimmed from each CDR3. Each record gives: J gene, V gene, CDR3 protein.

j_gene: TRBJ2-1
v_gene: TRBV20-1
CDR3aa: SARASGVDTYNEQF

j_gene: TRBJ2-7
v_gene: TRBV3-1
CDR3aa: ASSRLPSRRPYEQY

j_gene: TRBJ2-5
v_gene: TRBV3-1
CDR3aa: ASSQATTRYQETQY

j_gene: TRBJ2-1
v_gene: TRBV6-4
CDR3aa: ASSDRENEQF

j_gene: TRBJ2-1
v_gene: TRBV7-8
CDR3aa: ASSLAVAGSSYNEQF

j_gene: TRBJ1-1
v_gene: TRBV6-1
CDR3aa: ASSETGVHTEAF

j_gene: TRBJ1-2
v_gene: TRBV7-9
CDR3aa: ASSLHQGYGYT

j_gene: TRBJ2-1
v_gene: TRBV5-1
CDR3aa: ASSIGREVDEQF

j_gene: TRBJ1-5
v_gene: TRBV6-5
CDR3aa: ASSFRRGPQH

j_gene: TRBJ1-2
v_gene: TRBV12-3/TRBV12-4
CDR3aa: ASSLEGLGGAGYT

j_gene: TRBJ1-2
v_gene: TRBV12-3/TRBV12-4
CDR3aa: ASSLAGKSLYGYT

j_gene: TRBJ1-4
v_gene: TRBV20-1
CDR3aa: SAGTTLNEKLF

j_gene: TRBJ2-3
v_gene: TRBV5-1
CDR3aa: ASSFTESSTDTQY

j_gene: TRBJ1-2
v_gene: TRBV5-5
CDR3aa: ASSSRQSYGYT

j_gene: TRBJ2-6
v_gene: TRBV4-1
CDR3aa: ASSFGDRVDHSGANVLT

j_gene: TRBJ2-1
v_gene: TRBV29-1
CDR3aa: SVAGVSSYNEQF

j_gene: TRBJ1-5
v_gene: TRBV29-1
CDR3aa: SPLKDSGWEAQLQH

j_gene: TRBJ2-1
v_gene: TRBV7-8
CDR3aa: ASSLAISGLDEQF

j_gene: TRBJ1-2
v_gene: TRBV7-9
CDR3aa: ASTPIGRLNYGYT

j_gene: TRBJ1-5
v_gene: TRBV20-1
CDR3aa: SARDVTGDGQPQH

j_gene: TRBJ2-2
v_gene: TRBV7-6
CDR3aa: ASSLWTSGGAGELF

j_gene: TRBJ2-1
v_gene: TRBV3-1
CDR3aa: ASSQGVGGQF

j_gene: TRBJ1-2
v_gene: TRBV29-1
CDR3aa: SVRDGVIGYT

j_gene: TRBJ2-7
v_gene: TRBV7-6
CDR3aa: ASSSSGGFLGEQY

j_gene: TRBJ1-1
v_gene: TRBV29-1
CDR3aa: SVVGRQNTEAF

j_gene: TRBJ2-5
v_gene: TRBV5-4
CDR3aa: ASKPRGGLAGGFQETQY

j_gene: TRBJ2-5
v_gene: TRBV10-1
CDR3aa: ASGESTTGGRETQY

j_gene: TRBJ2-1
v_gene: TRBV6-1
CDR3aa: ANDVLGLVLDEQF

j_gene: TRBJ2-7
v_gene: TRBV3-1
CDR3aa: ASSSPGEGSYEQY

j_gene: TRBJ2-4
v_gene: TRBV11-2
CDR3aa: ASSPDPKNIQY

j_gene: TRBJ2-1
v_gene: TRBV11-2
CDR3aa: ASSLDPGLAGGGPWAEQF

j_gene: TRBJ1-1
v_gene: TRBV6-1
CDR3aa: ASSPPSRVSWGTEAF

j_gene: TRBJ2-1
v_gene: TRBV12-3/TRBV12-4
CDR3aa: ASSPAAYEQF

j_gene: NA
v_gene: TRBV29-1
CDR3aa: SVGRAGEQY

j_gene: TRBJ2-1
v_gene: TRBV5-1
CDR3aa: ASSPGQGRLSF

j_gene: TRBJ2-1
v_gene: TRBV7-6
CDR3aa: ASSPPHYVQF

j_gene: TRBJ1-5
v_gene: TRBV27
CDR3aa: ASSFGADNQPQH

j_gene: TRBJ2-5
v_gene: TRBV7-3
CDR3aa: ASSLTFGSGETQY

j_gene: TRBJ1-4
v_gene: TRBV5-1
CDR3aa: ASSFTGTDANEKLF

j_gene: TRBJ2-7
v_gene: TRBV20-1
CDR3aa: SASPRRISYEQY

j_gene: TRBJ1-2
v_gene: TRBV5-1
CDR3aa: ASSLAQTGTDNYGYT

j_gene: TRBJ1-6
v_gene: TRBV5-5
CDR3aa: ASSFGSEGGSPLH

j_gene: NA
v_gene: TRBV6-1
CDR3aa: VSKPGAIHETQY

j_gene: TRBJ2-7
v_gene: TRBV12-3/TRBV12-4
CDR3aa: ASSLAPGQNEQY

j_gene: TRBJ2-1
v_gene: TRBV20-1
CDR3aa: SARVAAGTTYNEQF

j_gene: NA
v_gene: TRBV28
CDR3aa: ASSLRTGDFFYEQY